This entry features one TCR beta chain sequence. Its target antigen remains unknown. No per-base quality is available; no much larger clone lies one base away. The entry originates in a study of CD8+ T cells in alopecia areata (dated 2018 in TCRdb). In the study overall: The treated patients took part in an open-label pilot trial in which moderate-to-severe alopecia areata was treated with oral tofacitinib at 5 to 10 mg twice daily. Tofacitinib was administered for 6 to 18 months, and 6 months of follow-up off drug were then conducted to assess delayed response and recurrence. In treated patients, disease severity was measured using the SALT score, which gives the percentage of scalp surface area affected. High-throughput TCRbeta sequencing was used to examine T cell clonal expansion in alopecia areata in both the C3H/HeJ mouse model and human patients. In humans, TCRbeta sequencing was performed on scalp tissue and on sorted CD4+ and CD8+ peripheral blood T cells from healthy controls and from patients with patchy or totalis/universalis alopecia areata. Patients on tofacitinib were biopsied at baseline and after 4 and 24 weeks of treatment, and several of the patients also had a later scalp biopsy. Scalp clonality was compared across normal scalp (n=4), patchy alopecia areata scalp (n=8), and alopecia totalis/universalis scalp (n=8). RNA was extracted with the PAXgene miRNA kit for fixed scalp, the miRNeasy kit for PBMCs, and the RNeasy kit for mouse skin. TCRbeta CDR3 regions were amplified by immunoSEQ multiplex PCR using 35 Vbeta forward and 13 Jbeta reverse primers.

Here is what the overall study found, with its caveats: Tofacitinib significantly lowered scalp clonality and the number of expanded CD8+ clones among the top 100 scalp clones. TCR sequences shared between patients were less clear than in mice, possibly partly because of HLA diversity in the patient population. During tofacitinib treatment, many expanded lesional clones remained in scalp and blood, and this persistence may partly explain relapse after treatment is stopped. Unlike mouse skin, where gammadelta T cells dominate, normal human skin contains resident alphabeta T cells that get sequenced too, which complicates analysis of the scalp TCR repertoire. The treated cohort was small, with a single nonresponder, so links between baseline CD8+ expansion and response need larger studies. Compared with normal scalp, lesional scalp, particularly in alopecia totalis/universalis, had higher clonality and more expanded CD8+ clones, which suggests antigenic drive.

The time point label of this sample denotes: less than five weeks on oral tofacitinib. Per the publication, the treatment or condition label means: oral pan-JAK inhibitor, 5-10 mg twice daily. From alopecia areata patients, peripheral blood was collected along with lesional scalp punch biopsies. After PBMCs were isolated by density centrifugation and stained for CD3, CD4 and CD8, a FACSAria was used to sort CD4+ and CD8+ T cells. The receptor library was made with the immunoSEQ multiplex PCR assay. RNA was extracted from all samples and reverse transcribed into cDNA as template for TCR sequencing. First-strand cDNA was synthesized with SuperScript III using a 2:1 mix of oligo-dT and random hexamers. A synthetic immune receptor repertoire was used to assess amplification bias, and residual bias was removed computationally. As for the authors' bioinformatics: Raw reads were preprocessed to remove errors, and CDR3 was defined by IMGT conventions from the conserved cysteine to phenylalanine. Clonality was computed as 1 minus the Shannon entropy, with the entropy normalized by log2 of the number of productive unique TCRs. Whether scalp clones were CD4 or CD8 was inferred by matching scalp TCRbeta sequences against CD4 and CD8 repertoires sorted from blood. TCRdb took this table from immuneACCESS and kept in-frame rearrangements with V and J called. Such tables lack part of the clones; where checked against another copy, unresolved V genes explain under half of the gap, and the rest is unexplained. V and J calls and clone size are as listed in that table; D and trimming were resolved from the DNA. The sample data list a few hundred thousand clones, and more than 45% of these were observed just once. Around 1.5% of the sample goes to the ten largest clones.

V lost 3 bases and J lost 3 bases, and the count of bases not matched to a germline gene is 8. The germline V gene supplies CDR1 SGHRS and CDR2 YFSETQ. The CDR3 starts with the cysteine, ends with the phenylalanine, and has 15 residues. Just CDR3 DNA is preserved here, 45 bases in frame from base 1. The sequences come from CD4+ T cells sorted from blood, collected at week 4, from a patient treated with tofacitinib. This sequence originates from a human donor with alopecia areata. The V and J segments used are TRBV5-1 and TRBJ1-1; 7 central bases correspond to TRBD1. Here is the DNA: TGCGCCAGCAGCTCATTCCTCACAGGGGACACTGAAGCTTTCTTT. It translates to CASSSFLTGDTEAFF.